The sequence of this TCR beta chain was determined in a study of T cell repertoires in cytomegalovirus infection. Study-level information: The authors used CMV epitopes that were HLA-C-restricted (recently identified) and HLA-B-restricted (well studied). Through public TCR beta signatures, both CMV infection and matching HLA type were indicated. General study points: What dominated the ex vivo response were HLA-C-restricted CMV-specific TCR beta clonotypes.

Points on this clonotype: Antigen unknown.

CDR3 size: 16 residues. Germline-derived CDR1 and CDR2 are DFQATT and SNEGSKA (reference sequence). Trimming shortened V by 3 bases and J by 2 bases, and 17 bases separated the two germline ends. TCRdb redid the calling of the reads with MiXCR, one entry per CDR3 protein. Here the sample spans approximately 340,000 distinct CDR3 sequences, 25% to 35% being singletons. Source: cultured PBMCs, taken from culture after CMV antigen stimulation. The TCR was taken from a human donor in good health (CMV status not recorded). Some clones in this sample may be carry-over from other donors' samples. V and J are TRBV20-1 and TRBJ2-1; tentatively, D is TRBD2 (6 bases). As DNA, the CDR3 is TGCAGTGCTAGGGCCTTCTCGGGACTCACCTACAATGAGCAGTTCTTC. Its protein product is CSARAFSGLTYNEQFF.